The 4 T cell receptor beta chains reported below all come from one sample, sequenced in a study of T cell responses to AZD1222 COVID-19 vaccine. Here immunoSEQ multiplex PCR was the method, and the copy in TCRdb shows in-frame clones only, minus some. The data hold 110,000 to 150,000 clones, with 90% to 95% observed a single time. This specimen was peripheral blood, taken on day 0 of AZD1222 vaccination. The receptors were sampled from an adult in good health.

The chain recombines TRBV15 with TRBJ2-7; no clear D gene. The V end was cut by 8 bases, the J end by 4 bases, with 9 bases between. The V gene's germline CDR1 is LNHNV and CDR2 YYDKDF (reference sequence). The CDR3 is made up of 11 amino acids. CDR3 region: CATPARYEQYF. The DNA of the CDR3 is TGTGCCACCCCCGCGCGGTACGAGCAGTACTTC.

V usage is TRBV5-1 and J usage is TRBJ2-5; 12 bases match TRBD1. This CDR3 is 16 amino acids long. J was trimmed by 3 bases and V by 4 bases; bases with no gene match: 7. Germline V CDR1 and CDR2: SGHRS, YFSETQ. Here the CDR3 reads CASSRDGTGGEETQYF. For the CDR3, the DNA is TGCGCCAGCAGCAGGGATGGGACAGGGGGCGAAGAGACCCAGTACTTC.

The chain carries TRBV5-1 and TRBJ2-7; possible D gene TRBD2, 6 bases. The germline V gene has CDR1 SGHRS and CDR2 YFSETQ. The CDR3 sequence is 14 residues long. Between the trimmed V and J ends, which lost 0 bases and 3 bases, there was a span of 10 bases. The CDR3 reads CASSLDGLYYEQYF. CDR3 sequence (DNA): TGCGCCAGCAGCTTGGATGGACTATACTACGAGCAGTACTTC.

The genes are TRBV27 and TRBJ1-5; D not resolved. This CDR3 spans 15 amino acids. Germline V gene sequence: CDR1 MNHEY, CDR2 SMNVEV (reference sequence). Deletions cut 6 bases from V and 5 bases from J, with 17 bases between. CDR3 region: CASSSGLRHDQPQHF. CDR3 sequence (DNA): TGTGCCAGCAGCTCAGGACTGCGTCACGATCAGCCCCAGCATTTT.